This note documents a single T cell receptor beta chain sequence. Its antigen is unidentified. Sequencing was performed with immunoSEQ multiplex PCR; in TCRdb, only in-frame clones are kept and a portion is missing. Of over 120,000 clones in the sample, 80% to 95% were seen once. This entry is derived from a study of T cell responses to AZD1222 COVID-19 vaccine. Study as a whole: Analyses pooled second doses at about 4 or about 12 weeks.

Study outcomes and limitations: At baseline, just five to seven AZD1222 recipients tested seropositive. Donors were largely white British and mainly female; clonal diversity was possibly underestimated. Breadth and depth of Spike-specific TCRs rose after two AZD1222 doses.

The germline V gene encodes CDR1 SGDLS and CDR2 YYNGEE. The CDR3 has 14 residues. V was cut by 0 bases and J by 1 base, with 7 bases left in between. The sample consisted of peripheral blood, taken on day 0 of AZD1222 vaccination. The TCR comes from an adult in good health. The J gene is TRBJ1-1, the V gene TRBV9; no reliable D call. Written as DNA, the CDR3 is TGTGCCAGCAGCGTAGGGAACGGGAACACTGAAGCTTTCTTT. Amino acid sequence: CASSVGNGNTEAFF.